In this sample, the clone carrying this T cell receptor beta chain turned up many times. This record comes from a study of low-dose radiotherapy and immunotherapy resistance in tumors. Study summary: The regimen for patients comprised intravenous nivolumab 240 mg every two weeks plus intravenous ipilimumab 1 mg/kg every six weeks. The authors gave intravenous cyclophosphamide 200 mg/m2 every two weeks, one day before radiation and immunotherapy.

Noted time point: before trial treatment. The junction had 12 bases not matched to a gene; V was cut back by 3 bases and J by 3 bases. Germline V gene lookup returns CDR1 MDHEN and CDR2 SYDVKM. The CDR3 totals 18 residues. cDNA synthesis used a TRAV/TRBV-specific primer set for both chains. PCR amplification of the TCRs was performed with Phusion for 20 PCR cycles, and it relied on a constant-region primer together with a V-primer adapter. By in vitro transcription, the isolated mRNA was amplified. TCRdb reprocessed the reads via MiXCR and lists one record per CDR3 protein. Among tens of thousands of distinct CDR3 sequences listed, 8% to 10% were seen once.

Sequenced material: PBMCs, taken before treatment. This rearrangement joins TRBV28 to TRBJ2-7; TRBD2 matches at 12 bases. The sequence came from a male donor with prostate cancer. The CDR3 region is CASSFQGLAGFPVYEQYF. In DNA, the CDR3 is TGTGCCAGCAGTTTCCAGGGACTAGCGGGTTTCCCTGTCTACGAGCAGTACTTC.